This T cell receptor (beta chain) was observed in a study of cytomegalovirus exposure and HLA in healthy donors. Whole-study results and caveats: Presence/absence analyses assumed roughly uniform sequencing depth across donors.

This CDR3 comprises 17 residues. Unmatched junction bases numbered 10, after V lost 0 bases and J lost 4 bases. In the case of this clone: Antigen specificity is unknown.

Both 60 Vbeta primers and 13 Jbeta primers went into the PCR. Clones were sequenced by immunoSEQ multiplex PCR, and TCRdb holds only the in-frame ones, with some missing. The data hold about 100,000 clones, with roughly 71% observed a single time. The TCR originated in a woman younger than 35 in good health and CMV-seropositive. Sample: PBMCs. The chain couples TRBV5-3 to TRBJ1-2, with 9 bases lining up with TRBD1. TRBV5-3 is marked as an open reading frame, function uncertain. CDR3 amino acids: CARSLGGTGIAGYGYTF. The CDR3 coding sequence is TGTGCCAGAAGCTTGGGGGGGACAGGGATCGCCGGCTATGGCTACACCTTC.